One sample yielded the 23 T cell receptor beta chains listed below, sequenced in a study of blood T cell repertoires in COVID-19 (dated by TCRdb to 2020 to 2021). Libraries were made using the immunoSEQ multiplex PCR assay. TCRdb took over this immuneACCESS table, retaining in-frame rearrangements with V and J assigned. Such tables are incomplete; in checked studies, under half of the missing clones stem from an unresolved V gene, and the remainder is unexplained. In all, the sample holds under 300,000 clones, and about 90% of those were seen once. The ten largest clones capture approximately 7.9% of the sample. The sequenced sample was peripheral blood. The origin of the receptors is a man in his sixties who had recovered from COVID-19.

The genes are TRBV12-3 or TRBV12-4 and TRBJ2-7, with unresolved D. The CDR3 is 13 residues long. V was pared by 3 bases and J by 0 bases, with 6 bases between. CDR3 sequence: CASSLAHSYEQYF. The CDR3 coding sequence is TGTGCCAGCAGTTTGGCCCACTCCTACGAGCAGTACTTC.

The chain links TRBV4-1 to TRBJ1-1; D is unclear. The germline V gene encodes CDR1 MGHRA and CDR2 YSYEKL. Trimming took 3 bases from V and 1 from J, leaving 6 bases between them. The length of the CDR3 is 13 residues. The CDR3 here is CASSQRGNTEAFF. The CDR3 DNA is TGCGCCAGCAGCCAGAGAGGGAACACTGAAGCTTTCTTT.

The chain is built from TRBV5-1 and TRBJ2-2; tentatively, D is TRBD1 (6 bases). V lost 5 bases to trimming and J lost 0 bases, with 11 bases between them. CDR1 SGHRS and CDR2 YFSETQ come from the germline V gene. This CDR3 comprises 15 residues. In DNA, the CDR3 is TGCGCCAGCAGGCTCGGGACAACGAACACCGGGGAGCTGTTTTTT. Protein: CASRLGTTNTGELFF.

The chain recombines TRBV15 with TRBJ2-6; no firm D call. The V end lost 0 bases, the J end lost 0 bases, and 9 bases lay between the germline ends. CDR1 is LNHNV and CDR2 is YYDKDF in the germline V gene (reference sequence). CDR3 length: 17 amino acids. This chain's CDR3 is CATSRDLWLSGANVLTF. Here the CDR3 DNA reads TGTGCCACCAGCAGAGATCTCTGGCTCTCTGGGGCCAACGTCCTGACTTTC. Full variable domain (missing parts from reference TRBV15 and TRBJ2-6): DAMVIQNPRYQVTQFGKPVTLSCSQTLNHNVMYWYQQKSSQAPKLLFHYYDKDFNNEADTPDNFQSRRPNTSFCFLDIRSPGLGDTAMYLCATSRDLWLSGANVLTFGAGSRLTVL.

The CDR3 DNA follows: TGTGCCAGCAGAGGGACAGGGAGCCACGAGCAGTACTTC. Residues: CASRGTGSHEQYF. The chain has TRBV11-2 and TRBJ2-7; 9 nucleotides line up with TRBD1. The germline gives CDR1 SGHAT, CDR2 FQNNGV. The CDR3 contains 13 residues. With 6 bases clipped from V and 5 bases from J, the junction kept 5 bases outside the gene matches.

CDR3 loop: CASSPLRQSYTEAFF. CDR3 bases: TGTGCCAGCAGTCCCCTCAGACAGAGCTACACTGAAGCTTTCTTT. The rearrangement joins TRBV28 to TRBJ1-1, with D perhaps TRBD1 (5 bases). The V end was cut by 5 bases, the J end by 3 bases, with 16 bases between. The CDR3 has 15 residues. Germline-derived CDR1 and CDR2 are MDHEN and SYDVKM.

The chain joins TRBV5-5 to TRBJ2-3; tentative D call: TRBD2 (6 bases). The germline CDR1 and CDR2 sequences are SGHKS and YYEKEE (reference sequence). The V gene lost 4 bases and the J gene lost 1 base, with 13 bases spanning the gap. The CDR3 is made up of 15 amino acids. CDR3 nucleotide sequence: TGTGCCAGCAGCAGAAGGGACTTGGGCACAGATACGCAGTATTTT. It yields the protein CASSRRDLGTDTQYF.

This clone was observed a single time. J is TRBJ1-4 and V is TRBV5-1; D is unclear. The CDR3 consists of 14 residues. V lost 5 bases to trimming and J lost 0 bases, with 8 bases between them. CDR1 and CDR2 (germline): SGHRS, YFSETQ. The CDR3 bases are TGCGCCAGCAGTTACACAGCAACTAATGAAAAACTGTTTTTT. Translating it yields CASSYTATNEKLFF.

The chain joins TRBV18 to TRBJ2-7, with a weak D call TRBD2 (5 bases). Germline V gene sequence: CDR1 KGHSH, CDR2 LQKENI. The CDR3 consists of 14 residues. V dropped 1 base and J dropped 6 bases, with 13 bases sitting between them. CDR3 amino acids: CASSPQWARGEQYF. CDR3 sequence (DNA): TGTGCCAGCTCACCACAGTGGGCCCGGGGCGAGCAGTACTTC.

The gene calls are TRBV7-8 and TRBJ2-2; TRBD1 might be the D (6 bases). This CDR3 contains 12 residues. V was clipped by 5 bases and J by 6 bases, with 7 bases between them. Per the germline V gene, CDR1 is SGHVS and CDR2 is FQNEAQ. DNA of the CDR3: TGTGCCAGCAGCCAGGGGCCCGGGGAGCTGTTTTTT. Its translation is CASSQGPGELFF. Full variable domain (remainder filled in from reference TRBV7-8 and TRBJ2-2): GAGVSQSPRYKVAKRGQDVALRCDPISGHVSLFWYQQALGQGPEFLTYFQNEAQLDKSGLPSDRFFAERPEGSVSTLKIQRTQQEDSAVYLCASSQGPGELFFGEGSRLTVL.

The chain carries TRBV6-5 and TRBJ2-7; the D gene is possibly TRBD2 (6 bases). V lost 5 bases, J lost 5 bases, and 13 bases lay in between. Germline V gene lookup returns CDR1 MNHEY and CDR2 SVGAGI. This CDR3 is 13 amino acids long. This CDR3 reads CASSRGLNHEQYV. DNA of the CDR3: TGTGCCAGCAGTCGCGGACTAAACCACGAGCAGTACGTC.

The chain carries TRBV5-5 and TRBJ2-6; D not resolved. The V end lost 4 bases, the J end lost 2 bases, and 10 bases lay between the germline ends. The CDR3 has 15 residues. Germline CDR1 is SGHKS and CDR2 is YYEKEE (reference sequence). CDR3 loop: CASSPTIPGANVLTF. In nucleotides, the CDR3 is TGTGCCAGCAGCCCTACTATCCCTGGGGCCAACGTCCTGACTTTC.

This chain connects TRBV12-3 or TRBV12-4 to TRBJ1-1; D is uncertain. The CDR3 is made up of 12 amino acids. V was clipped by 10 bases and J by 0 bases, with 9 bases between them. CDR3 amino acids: CATAVVNTEAFF. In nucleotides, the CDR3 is TGTGCCACCGCCGTAGTGAACACTGAAGCTTTCTTT.

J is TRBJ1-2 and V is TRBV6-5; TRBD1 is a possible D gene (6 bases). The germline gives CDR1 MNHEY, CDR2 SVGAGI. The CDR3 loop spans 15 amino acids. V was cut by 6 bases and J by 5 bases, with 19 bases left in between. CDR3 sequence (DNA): TGTGCCAGCAGAGTCTCGGACAGCGGCGCTTATGGCTACACCTTC. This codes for CASRVSDSGAYGYTF.

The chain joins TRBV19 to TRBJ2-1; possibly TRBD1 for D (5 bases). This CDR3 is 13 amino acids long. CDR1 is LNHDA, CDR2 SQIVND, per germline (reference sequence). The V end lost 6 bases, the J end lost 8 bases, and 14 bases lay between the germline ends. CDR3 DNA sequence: TGTGCCAGTAGCCTAACAGGCTTGGATGAGCAGTTCTTC. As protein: CASSLTGLDEQFF.

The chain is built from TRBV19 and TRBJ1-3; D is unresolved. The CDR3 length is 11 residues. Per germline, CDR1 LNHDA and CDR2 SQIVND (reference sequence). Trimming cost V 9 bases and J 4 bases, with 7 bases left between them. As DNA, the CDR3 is TGTGCCAGCTACGGGGGAAACACCATATATTTT. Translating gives CASYGGNTIYF.

The CDR3 nucleotides read TGTGCCAGCAGCTCCCGGGCTCCGGGACAGGGTCAGGAGACCCAGTACTTC. Amino acids: CASSSRAPGQGQETQYF. The V call is TRBV7-9, the J call TRBJ2-5; 9 nucleotides agree with TRBD1. Germline V CDR1 and CDR2: SEHNR, FQNEAQ (reference sequence). The trim removed 4 bases at V and 5 bases at J, leaving 14 bases unmatched. CDR3 length: 17 residues.

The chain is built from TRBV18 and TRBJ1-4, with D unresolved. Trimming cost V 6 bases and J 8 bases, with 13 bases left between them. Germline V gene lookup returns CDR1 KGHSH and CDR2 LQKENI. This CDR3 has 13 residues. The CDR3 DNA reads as TGTGCCAGCTCTATGGAGTTTCAGGAAAAACTGTTTTTT. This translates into CASSMEFQEKLFF.

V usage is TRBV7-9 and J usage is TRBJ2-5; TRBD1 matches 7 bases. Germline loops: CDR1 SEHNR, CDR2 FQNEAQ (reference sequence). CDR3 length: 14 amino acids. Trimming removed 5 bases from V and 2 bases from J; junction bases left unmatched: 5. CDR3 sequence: CASSQGVRQETQYF. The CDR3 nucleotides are TGTGCCAGCAGCCAGGGGGTGAGACAAGAGACCCAGTACTTC.

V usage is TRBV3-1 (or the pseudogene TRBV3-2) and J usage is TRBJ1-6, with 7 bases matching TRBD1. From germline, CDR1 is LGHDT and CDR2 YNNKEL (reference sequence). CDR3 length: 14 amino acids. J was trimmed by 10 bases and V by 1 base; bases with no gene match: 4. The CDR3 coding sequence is TGTGCCAGCAGCCAAGGACAGGGTAGGTCACCCCTCCACTTT. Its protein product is CASSQGQGRSPLHF.

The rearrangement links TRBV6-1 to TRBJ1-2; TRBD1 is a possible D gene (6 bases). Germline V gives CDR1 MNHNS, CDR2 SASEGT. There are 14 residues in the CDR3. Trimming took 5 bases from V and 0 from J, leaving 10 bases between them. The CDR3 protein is CASSWTASNYGYTF. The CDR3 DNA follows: TGTGCCAGCAGTTGGACAGCGTCTAACTATGGCTACACCTTC.

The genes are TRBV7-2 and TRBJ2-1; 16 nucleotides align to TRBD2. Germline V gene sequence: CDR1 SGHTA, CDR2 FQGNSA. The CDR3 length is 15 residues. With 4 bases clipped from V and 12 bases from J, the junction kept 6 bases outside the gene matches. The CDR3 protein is CASSSGTSGGARQFF. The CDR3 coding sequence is TGTGCCAGCAGCTCAGGGACTAGCGGGGGGGCGAGGCAGTTCTTC.

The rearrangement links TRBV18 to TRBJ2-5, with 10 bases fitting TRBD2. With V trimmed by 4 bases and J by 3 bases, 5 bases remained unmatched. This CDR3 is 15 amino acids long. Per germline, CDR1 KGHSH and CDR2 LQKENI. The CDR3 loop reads CASSRLLAGKETQYF. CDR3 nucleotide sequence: TGTGCCAGCTCACGGTTACTAGCGGGAAAAGAGACCCAGTACTTC. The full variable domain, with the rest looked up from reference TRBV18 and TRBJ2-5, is NAGVMQNPRHLVRRRGQEARLRCSPMKGHSHVYWYRQLPEEGLKFMVYLQKENIIDESGMPKERFSAEFPKEGPSILRIQQVVRGDSAAYFCASSRLLAGKETQYFGPGTRLLVL.